This T cell receptor beta chain was sequenced for a study of blood T cell repertoires in COVID-19. Whole-study context: Both acute and convalescent COVID-19 samples were obtained from the United States, Italy and Spain. T cells, B-cell-depleted T cells, or PBMCs supplied cDNA or gDNA.

This CDR3 region has 16 residues. Germline V gene sequence: CDR1 GTSNPN, CDR2 SVGIG (reference sequence). V lost 0 bases and J lost 2; bases outside the gene matches: 7. Seattle researchers signed up patients amid active infection and tracked them longitudinally. Original analysis: Amplification from reference gene primers served as the basis for estimated nucleated cell counts. Profiled with immunoSEQ multiplex PCR; TCRdb holds only in-frame clones, not every one. The V and J calls and the clone size are those of that table, but D and trimming were determined from the DNA. The sample has 120,000 or so clones, around 85% seen once; the top ten hold about 18%.

This chain uses TRBV30 with TRBJ2-3; 8 nucleotides align to TRBD2. The clonotype originates from a man aged 25-40 years with COVID-19, enrolled during active disease. The sequencing sample was made of peripheral blood. The DNA for the CDR3 is TGTGCCTGGAGTGTTCACAGCGGGAGACCCACAGATACGCAGTATTTT. Protein: CAWSVHSGRPTDTQYF.